Listed here is a single T cell receptor beta chain. Its matching antigen is unknown. This entry comes from a study of cytomegalovirus exposure and HLA in healthy donors. 60 Vbeta and 13 Jbeta primers were used in PCR. Only in-frame clones appear in the TCRdb table, and some are missing; sequencing was by immunoSEQ multiplex PCR. This sample yields roughly 130,000 clones, of which about 80% are seen a single time; under 3% belongs to the top ten. CDR1 ENHRY and CDR2 SYGVKD come from the germline V gene. V gave up 6 bases and J gave up 3 bases; unmatched junction bases: 11. The CDR3 contains 16 residues. Study outcomes and limitations: Sequencing artifact likely explains a cluster of highly shared sequence variants.

The sequencing input was PBMCs. The origin of this receptor is a boy aged 2-9 years in good health and CMV-seronegative. The chain recombines TRBV10-3 with TRBJ2-3; TRBD2 agrees at 8 bases. The DNA of the CDR3 is TGTGCCATCAGCGGGGCGGGGGGAAAGGAGACAGATACGCAGTATTTT. Translating it yields CAISGAGGKETDTQYF.